These T cell receptor beta chains were read from a single sample in a study of cytomegalovirus exposure and HLA in healthy donors. The method was immunoSEQ multiplex PCR; TCRdb's version includes in-frame clones alone and lacks a portion of them. This sample carries more than 80,000 clones, 65% to 85% of them seen once, and the ten largest clones take approximately 1.1%. Sequences were obtained from PBMCs. These receptors came from a girl aged 2 to 10 in good health and CMV-seropositive. CDR3s include the opening cysteine and the closing phenylalanine or tryptophan. Fields, in order: V gene, clone size, J gene, D gene, CDR3 DNA, CDR3 protein. D genes are given only for firm matches. A row's size may be missing; if present it is once, few, many or a size class.

V gene: TRBV6-1
clone size: NA
J gene: TRBJ2-2
D gene: NA
CDR3 DNA: TGTGCCAGCAGCGCCGTGGGGGGCACCGGGGAGCTGTTTTTT
CDR3 protein: CASSAVGGTGELFF

V gene: TRBV15
clone size: once
J gene: TRBJ1-5
D gene: NA
CDR3 DNA: TGTGCCACCAGCAGAGATCTCCCAGGAAAGTTCAGCAATCAGCCCCAGCATTTT
CDR3 protein: CATSRDLPGKFSNQPQHF

V gene: TRBV4-1
clone size: NA
J gene: TRBJ2-7
D gene: NA
CDR3 DNA: TGCGCCAGCAGCCAAGCGGCTAGCCGACTCTACGAGCAGTACTTC
CDR3 protein: CASSQAASRLYEQYF

V gene: TRBV27
clone size: NA
J gene: TRBJ1-1
D gene: NA
CDR3 DNA: TGTGCCAGCAGTTTATCATCGACAGCCAACACTGAAGCTTTCTTT
CDR3 protein: CASSLSSTANTEAFF

V gene: TRBV5-6
clone size: NA
J gene: TRBJ1-2
D gene: NA
CDR3 DNA: TGTGCCAGCAGCTTGGGCAGGGCAGTGGATGGCTACACCTTC
CDR3 protein: CASSLGRAVDGYTF

V gene: TRBV7-9
clone size: NA
J gene: TRBJ2-1
D gene: NA
CDR3 DNA: TGTGCCAGCAGCCCGGGTCTTAACAATGAGCAGTTCTTC
CDR3 protein: CASSPGLNNEQFF

V gene: TRBV28
clone size: NA
J gene: TRBJ2-2
D gene: TRBD2
CDR3 DNA: TGTGCCAGCAGTTTATTTCTCATACTAGCGGACACCCTCACCGGGGAGCTGTTTTTT
CDR3 protein: CASSLFLILADTLTGELFF

V gene: TRBV27
clone size: NA
J gene: TRBJ2-2
D gene: TRBD2
CDR3 DNA: TGTGCCAGCAGTCTCCGGACTAGTAAGTTCGAGACCGGGGAGCTGTTTTTT
CDR3 protein: CASSLRTSKFETGELFF

V gene: TRBV19
clone size: NA
J gene: TRBJ1-2
D gene: TRBD1
CDR3 DNA: TGTGCCAGTAGTATCCGGGACAGCTATGGCTACACCTTC
CDR3 protein: CASSIRDSYGYTF

V gene: TRBV29-1
clone size: NA
J gene: TRBJ1-1
D gene: NA
CDR3 DNA: TGCAGCGTTGAAGCAGGGATGAACACTGAAGCTTTCTTT
CDR3 protein: CSVEAGMNTEAFF

V gene: TRBV5-1
clone size: NA
J gene: TRBJ1-1
D gene: NA
CDR3 DNA: TGCGCCAGCAGCCCCTTTCCGGGCACTGAAGCTTTCTTT
CDR3 protein: CASSPFPGTEAFF

V gene: TRBV4-1
clone size: NA
J gene: TRBJ1-4
D gene: TRBD1
CDR3 DNA: TGCGCCAGCAGCCAACAGGGGGCGGGGAGTGAAAAACTGTTTTTT
CDR3 protein: CASSQQGAGSEKLFF

V gene: TRBV30
clone size: once
J gene: TRBJ1-3
D gene: NA
CDR3 DNA: TGTGCCTGGAGCGGTGGGGCGCAAATCGGAAACACCATATATTTT
CDR3 protein: CAWSGGAQIGNTIYF

V gene: TRBV10-3
clone size: NA
J gene: TRBJ1-3
D gene: NA
CDR3 DNA: TGTGCCATCAGTGAGTTAATGGCGGCAAACTCTGGAAACACCATATATTTT
CDR3 protein: CAISELMAANSGNTIYF

V gene: TRBV6-5
clone size: once
J gene: TRBJ1-5
D gene: NA
CDR3 DNA: TGTGCCAGCAGTTACTCGACGGGGGGCAATCAGCCCCAGCATTTT
CDR3 protein: CASSYSTGGNQPQHF

V gene: TRBV19
clone size: NA
J gene: TRBJ1-1
D gene: NA
CDR3 DNA: TGTGCCAGTAGTATCTCAGGAGCGGTGAACACTGAAGCTTTCTTT
CDR3 protein: CASSISGAVNTEAFF

V gene: TRBV28
clone size: NA
J gene: TRBJ1-2
D gene: TRBD1
CDR3 DNA: TGTGCCAGCAGACCTTTCTGGGACAGGGACTATGGCTACACCTTC
CDR3 protein: CASRPFWDRDYGYTF

V gene: TRBV11-2
clone size: NA
J gene: TRBJ1-2
D gene: NA
CDR3 DNA: TGTGCCAGCAGCCCTAACGGTGGGGCGGGCTACACCTTC
CDR3 protein: CASSPNGGAGYTF

V gene: TRBV14
clone size: NA
J gene: TRBJ2-1
D gene: TRBD2
CDR3 DNA: TGTGCCAGCAGCCGGGGCGGGAGGGTGATTGAGCAGTTCTTC
CDR3 protein: CASSRGGRVIEQFF

V gene: TRBV7-2
clone size: once
J gene: TRBJ1-3
D gene: NA
CDR3 DNA: TGTGCCAGCAGCTTAGCGAAACATCACTCTGGAAACACCATATATTTT
CDR3 protein: CASSLAKHHSGNTIYF

V gene: TRBV20-1
clone size: NA
J gene: TRBJ2-5
D gene: NA
CDR3 DNA: TGCAGTGCTCTAGAGAGGGAGACCCAGTACTTC
CDR3 protein: CSALERETQYF

V gene: TRBV19
clone size: NA
J gene: TRBJ1-1
D gene: NA
CDR3 DNA: TGTGCCAGTCTTCGGGGAAGCGCTGAAGCTTTCTTT
CDR3 protein: CASLRGSAEAFF

V gene: TRBV30
clone size: NA
J gene: TRBJ2-7
D gene: TRBD1
CDR3 DNA: TGTGCCGGACAAGACAGGGGTGACTACGAGCAGTACTTC
CDR3 protein: CAGQDRGDYEQYF

V gene: TRBV7-2
clone size: NA
J gene: TRBJ2-7
D gene: NA
CDR3 DNA: TGTGCCAGCAGCTCGGTTTCGGGGTACGAGCAGTACTTC
CDR3 protein: CASSSVSGYEQYF

V gene: TRBV30
clone size: NA
J gene: TRBJ2-2
D gene: TRBD2
CDR3 DNA: TGTGCCTGGAAGGCGGGAGGGGACACCGGGGAGCTGTTTTTT
CDR3 protein: CAWKAGGDTGELFF

V gene: TRBV27
clone size: once
J gene: TRBJ2-1
D gene: TRBD2
CDR3 DNA: TGTGCCAGCAGTTCGTTGGTACTAGCGGGAGAGGGTGGGCAGTTCTTC
CDR3 protein: CASSSLVLAGEGGQFF

V gene: TRBV4-1
clone size: NA
J gene: TRBJ2-7
D gene: NA
CDR3 DNA: TGCGCCAGCAGCCAAGAAGACAGGCACTACGAGCAGTACTTC
CDR3 protein: CASSQEDRHYEQYF

V gene: TRBV30
clone size: once
J gene: TRBJ2-3
D gene: TRBD2
CDR3 DNA: TGTGCCTGGAGTGTAGCTAGCGGAAGCACAGATACGCAGTATTTT
CDR3 protein: CAWSVASGSTDTQYF

V gene: TRBV7-3
clone size: NA
J gene: TRBJ2-5
D gene: TRBD1
CDR3 DNA: TGTGCCAGCAGCTTACTGGGACAGGAAGAGACCCAGTACTTC
CDR3 protein: CASSLLGQEETQYF

V gene: TRBV5-1
clone size: NA
J gene: TRBJ1-2
D gene: NA
CDR3 DNA: TGCGCCAGCAGCTTGGTATCGGGAAGGGTTTGGGGCTACACCTTC
CDR3 protein: CASSLVSGRVWGYTF

V gene: TRBV7-9
clone size: few
J gene: TRBJ1-5
D gene: NA
CDR3 DNA: TGTGCCAGCAGCTTATTCGTCAATCAGCCCCAGCATTTT
CDR3 protein: CASSLFVNQPQHF

V gene: TRBV29-1
clone size: NA
J gene: TRBJ2-1
D gene: NA
CDR3 DNA: TGCAGCGTTGCCCCGGGATCTTTTGGAGGGAATGAGCAGTTCTTC
CDR3 protein: CSVAPGSFGGNEQFF

V gene: TRBV4-3
clone size: NA
J gene: TRBJ2-7
D gene: TRBD1
CDR3 DNA: TGCGCCAGCAGCCGAGGGACAGGGAATTTGAACGAGCAGTACTTC
CDR3 protein: CASSRGTGNLNEQYF

V gene: TRBV2
clone size: once
J gene: TRBJ2-2
D gene: NA
CDR3 DNA: TGTGCCAGGGGCTTACAGGGGGAGCTGTTTTTT
CDR3 protein: CARGLQGELFF

V gene: TRBV5-1
clone size: NA
J gene: TRBJ2-1
D gene: NA
CDR3 DNA: TGCGCCAGCAGCGCGGATTACAATGAGCAGTTCTTC
CDR3 protein: CASSADYNEQFF

V gene: TRBV4-1
clone size: once
J gene: TRBJ2-3
D gene: NA
CDR3 DNA: TGCGCCAGCAGCCAAGTTGATAACGGCGCAGGAGATACGCAGTATTTT
CDR3 protein: CASSQVDNGAGDTQYF